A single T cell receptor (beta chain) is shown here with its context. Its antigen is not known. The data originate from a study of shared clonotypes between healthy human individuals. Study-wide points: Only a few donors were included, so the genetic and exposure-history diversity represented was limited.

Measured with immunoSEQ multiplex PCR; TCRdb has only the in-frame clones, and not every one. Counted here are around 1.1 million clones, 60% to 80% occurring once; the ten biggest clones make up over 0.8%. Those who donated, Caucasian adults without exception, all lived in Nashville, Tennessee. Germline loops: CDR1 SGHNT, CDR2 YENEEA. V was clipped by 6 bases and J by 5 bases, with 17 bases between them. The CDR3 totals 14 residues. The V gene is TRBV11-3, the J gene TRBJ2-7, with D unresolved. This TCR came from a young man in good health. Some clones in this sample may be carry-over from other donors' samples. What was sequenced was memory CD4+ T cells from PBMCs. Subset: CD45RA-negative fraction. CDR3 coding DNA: TGTGCCAGCAGTCCCGGGCACCCAGAAGACGAGCAGTACTTC. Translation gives CASSPGHPEDEQYF.